These T cell receptor beta chains were read from a single sample in a study of CD8 T cells in ankylosing spondylitis. TCRdb called the 5' RACE reads again in MiXCR, with one record for every CDR3 protein. The profile covers 470,000 or so distinct CDR3 sequences, with roughly 27% appearing a single time and about 0.89% taken by the ten largest. The sequenced material came from blood, either unsorted or a sorted T cell fraction (not recorded which). These receptors were collected from a male donor with ankylosing spondylitis. CDR3s include the opening cysteine and the closing phenylalanine or tryptophan. The D gene is left open where the match is weak. For some rows the clone size is stated as once, few or many, or as a class when expanded; others skip it.

j_call,v_call,d_call,clone_size,cdr3_nt,cdr3_aa
TRBJ2-3,TRBV15,TRBD2,NA,TGTGCCACCAGCAGTTTAGCGGGATCCGCAGATACGCAGTATTTT,CATSSLAGSADTQYF
TRBJ2-1,TRBV24-1,NA,once,TGTGCCACCAGTGATGGATTGGACTCAATTAGCTCCTACAATGAGCAGTTCTTC,CATSDGLDSISSYNEQFF
TRBJ2-3,TRBV7-9,NA,NA,TGTGCCGTCCGCTCGGCGGGGACTAGCACAGATACGCAGTATTTT,CAVRSAGTSTDTQYF
TRBJ1-1,TRBV5-1,TRBD1,NA,TGCGCCAGCAGCCAGGTCCCGGGACAGGGAACTGAAGCTTTCTTT,CASSQVPGQGTEAFF
TRBJ2-4,TRBV5-6,TRBD2,NA,TGTGCCAGCAGGACTAGCGGGATGGGTACGACGGGCAAAAACATTCAGTACTTC,CASRTSGMGTTGKNIQYF
TRBJ1-5,TRBV12-3/TRBV12-4,NA,NA,TGTGCCAGCAGTTTCAGGACAGAGAATCAGCCCCAGCATTTT,CASSFRTENQPQHF
TRBJ2-3,TRBV11-2,NA,few,TGTGCCAGCAGTATACAGGGTTTT,CASSIQGF
TRBJ1-1,TRBV18,NA,NA,TGTGCCAGCTCCGCCTCCCAGAACACTGAAGCTTTCTTT,CASSASQNTEAFF
TRBJ2-5,TRBV10-3,NA,few,TGTGCCACAGAGATCGGGGGAGTGGCCCAAGAGACCCAGTACTTC,CATEIGGVAQETQYF
TRBJ2-7,TRBV10-3,TRBD2,few,TGTGCCATCAACGTAGGACTAGCGGGAAGGTACGAGCAGTACTTC,CAINVGLAGRYEQYF
TRBJ1-1,TRBV29-1,NA,NA,TGCAGCGTTGAAAATTTTGCAGGGGACACTGAAGCTTTCTTT,CSVENFAGDTEAFF
TRBJ1-1,TRBV29-1,TRBD1,NA,TGCAGCGTTGAGCCGACAGGGTCCCCCGAAGCTTTCTTT,CSVEPTGSPEAFF
TRBJ2-1,TRBV6-4,NA,NA,TGTGCCAGCAGTGACTCCGCATGGGGTTTTCCTTACAATGAGCAGTTCTTC,CASSDSAWGFPYNEQFF
TRBJ1-1,TRBV19,NA,NA,TGTGCCAGTAGTCAACAGGGTATCGGGACTGAAGCTTTCTTT,CASSQQGIGTEAFF
TRBJ1-4,TRBV5-1,TRBD1,few,TGCGCCACCTCTACGGGACAGGGTGGTGAAAAACTGTTTTTT,CATSTGQGGEKLFF
TRBJ2-2,TRBV12-3/TRBV12-4,NA,NA,TGTGCCAGCAGACGTAAGGGCGGGGAGCTGTTTTTT,CASRRKGGELFF
TRBJ2-1,TRBV12-3/TRBV12-4,NA,NA,TGTGCCAGCAGTTTAAATCGCGGGGAGGATCGGCAGTTCTTC,CASSLNRGEDRQFF
TRBJ1-5,TRBV19,NA,NA,TGTGCCAGTAGTATCAGGGGAGGGAGCAATCAGCCCCAGCATTTT,CASSIRGGSNQPQHF
TRBJ1-5,TRBV20-1,NA,few,TGCAGTGCTAGTTCAGGGCCCTATAGCAATCAGCCCCAGCATTTT,CSASSGPYSNQPQHF
TRBJ2-4,TRBV11-2,NA,NA,TGTGCCAGCAGCCCTGGGACGGCGAATAGGTACTTC,CASSPGTANRYF
TRBJ1-5,TRBV20-1,NA,few,TGCAGTGCTAGGGAGACAGTCAATCAGCCCCAGCATTTT,CSARETVNQPQHF
TRBJ2-1,TRBV12-3/TRBV12-4,NA,NA,TGTGCCAGCAGTTTCAAGGGGATTAGCTCCTACAATGAGCAGTTCTTC,CASSFKGISSYNEQFF
TRBJ1-5,TRBV3-1,TRBD1,NA,TGTGCCAGCAGCCAAGATGGAGGGGGCGGCAATCAGCCCCAGCATTTT,CASSQDGGGGNQPQHF
TRBJ2-1,TRBV7-6,TRBD2,NA,TGTGCCAGCAGCTTAGTAGGGACTAGCGGGAACTACAATGAGCAGTTCTTC,CASSLVGTSGNYNEQFF
TRBJ1-1,TRBV5-1,NA,many,TGCGCCAGCAGCTTGAGGCAGGGAGCCACTGAAGCTTTCTTT,CASSLRQGATEAFF
TRBJ1-1,TRBV7-9,NA,few,TGTGCCAGCAGCTTAAGAAGGTACGACACTGAAGCTTTCTTT,CASSLRRYDTEAFF
TRBJ2-7,TRBV10-2,NA,NA,TGCGCCAGCGGGGGGCGCTTTTCCTACGAGCAGTACTTC,CASGGRFSYEQYF
TRBJ2-1,TRBV3-1,NA,few,TGTGCCAGCAGCCAATTCGTGTACAATGAGCAGTTCTTC,CASSQFVYNEQFF
TRBJ2-5,TRBV3-1,TRBD2,NA,TGTGCCAGCAGCCGCGGGAGAGGGCAAGAGACCCAGTACTTC,CASSRGRGQETQYF
TRBJ2-5,TRBV18,NA,few,TGTGCCAGCTCACCAAACCAAGGCGAGACCCAGTACTTC,CASSPNQGETQYF
TRBJ1-4,TRBV29-1,NA,NA,TGCAGCGTCCACCTTAGTGGGGGAGGTGAAAAACTGTTTTTT,CSVHLSGGGEKLFF
TRBJ2-7,TRBV6-2/TRBV6-3,NA,NA,TGTGCCAGCAGAAGGGAATACTACTACGAGCAGTACTTC,CASRREYYYEQYF
TRBJ1-4,TRBV5-6,NA,NA,TGTGCCAGCAGCTTGTATGGTAGTACTAATGAAAAACTGTTTTTT,CASSLYGSTNEKLFF